A single sample is the source of the 4 T cell receptor beta chains below, sequenced in a study of vaccination and CD4 T cells after COVID-19. Documented time point: late sampling 161 to 241 days after vaccination in a few convalescent patients. Treatment given: approximately 9-day PBMC culture with coronavirus spike peptide pools or control peptides (ViraFEST assay). With the Oncomine TCR Beta short-read assay, DNA from cultured CD4+ T cells was sequenced. TCRdb called the PCR reads again in MiXCR, with one record for every CDR3 protein. Counted here are 17,000 or so distinct CDR3 sequences, approximately 49% occurring once; the ten biggest clones make up over 10%. Antigen specificity for these receptors is unknown. This sample comprised CD4+ T cells from blood, cultured in vitro, obtained about 7 months after SARS-CoV-2 vaccination. Source of these receptors: a human donor who had recovered from COVID-19.

This clonotype came up a few times. The chain is built from TRBV20-1 and TRBJ2-7, with 10 bases identical to TRBD2. J was trimmed by 3 bases and V by 5 bases; bases with no gene match: 7. The germline V gene has CDR1 DFQATT and CDR2 SNEGSKA (reference sequence). The CDR3 loop spans 14 amino acids. The CDR3 region is CSAYGTSADYEQYF. Here the CDR3 DNA reads TGCAGTGCTTATGGGACTAGCGCCGACTACGAGCAGTACTTC.

There are a few counts of this clonotype. V is TRBV20-1 and J is TRBJ1-2; D gene ambiguous. Trimming shortened V by 6 bases and J by 4 bases, and 18 bases separated the two germline ends. The V gene's germline CDR1 is DFQATT and CDR2 SNEGSKA (reference sequence). The CDR3 has 14 amino acids. This CDR3 reads CSATLHANPYGYTF. In DNA, the CDR3 is TGCAGTGCCACACTACACGCGAACCCCTATGGCTACACCTTC.

The J gene is TRBJ2-3, the V gene TRBV6-5; D possibly matches TRBD1 or TRBD2 (5 bases each). This CDR3 contains 15 residues. The V and J ends lost 2 bases and 6 bases respectively, with 15 bases between them. CDR1 and CDR2 (germline): MNHEY, SVGAGI. The CDR3 sequence is CASSYLPGTKDTQYF. CDR3 coding DNA: TGTGCCAGCAGTTACCTTCCGGGGACCAAGGATACGCAGTATTTT.

CDR3 region: CSHNREAEKTQYF. In DNA, the CDR3 is TGCAGTCATAACAGGGAGGCTGAAAAGACCCAGTACTTC. The chain uses TRBV29-1 and TRBJ2-5; D may correspond to TRBD1 or TRBD2 (6 bases each). There are 13 residues in the CDR3. CDR1 and CDR2 (germline): SQVTM, ANQGSEA.